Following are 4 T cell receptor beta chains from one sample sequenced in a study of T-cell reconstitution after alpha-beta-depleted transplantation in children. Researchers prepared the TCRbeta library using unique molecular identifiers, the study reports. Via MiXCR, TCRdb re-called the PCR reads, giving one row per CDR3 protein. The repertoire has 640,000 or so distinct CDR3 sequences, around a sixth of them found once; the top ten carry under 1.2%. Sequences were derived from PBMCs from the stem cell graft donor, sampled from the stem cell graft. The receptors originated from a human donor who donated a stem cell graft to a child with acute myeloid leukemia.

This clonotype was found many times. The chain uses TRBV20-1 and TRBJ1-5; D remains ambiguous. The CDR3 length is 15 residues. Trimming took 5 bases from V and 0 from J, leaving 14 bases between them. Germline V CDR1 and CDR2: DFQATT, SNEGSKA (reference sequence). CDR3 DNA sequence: TGCAGTGCTCGTGAGACCTCAGGTAGCAATCAGCCCCAGCATTTT. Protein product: CSARETSGSNQPQHF.

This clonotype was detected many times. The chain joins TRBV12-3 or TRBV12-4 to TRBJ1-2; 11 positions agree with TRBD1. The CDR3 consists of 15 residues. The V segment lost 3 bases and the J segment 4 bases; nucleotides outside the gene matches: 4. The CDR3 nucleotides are TGTGCCAGCAGTTTCGGACAGGGGGCCAGCTATGGCTACACCTTC. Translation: CASSFGQGASYGYTF.

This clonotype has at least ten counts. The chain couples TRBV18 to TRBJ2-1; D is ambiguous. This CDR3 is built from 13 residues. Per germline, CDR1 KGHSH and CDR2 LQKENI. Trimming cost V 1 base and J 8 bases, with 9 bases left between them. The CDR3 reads CASSPLRFDEQFF. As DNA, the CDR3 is TGTGCCAGCTCACCACTTAGATTCGATGAGCAGTTCTTC.

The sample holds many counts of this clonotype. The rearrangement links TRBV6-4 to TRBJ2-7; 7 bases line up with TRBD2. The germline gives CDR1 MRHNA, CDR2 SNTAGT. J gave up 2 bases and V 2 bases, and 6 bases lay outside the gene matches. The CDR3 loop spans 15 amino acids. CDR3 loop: CASSDLAANTYEQYF. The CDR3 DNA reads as TGTGCCAGCAGTGACCTAGCGGCAAATACCTACGAGCAGTACTTC.